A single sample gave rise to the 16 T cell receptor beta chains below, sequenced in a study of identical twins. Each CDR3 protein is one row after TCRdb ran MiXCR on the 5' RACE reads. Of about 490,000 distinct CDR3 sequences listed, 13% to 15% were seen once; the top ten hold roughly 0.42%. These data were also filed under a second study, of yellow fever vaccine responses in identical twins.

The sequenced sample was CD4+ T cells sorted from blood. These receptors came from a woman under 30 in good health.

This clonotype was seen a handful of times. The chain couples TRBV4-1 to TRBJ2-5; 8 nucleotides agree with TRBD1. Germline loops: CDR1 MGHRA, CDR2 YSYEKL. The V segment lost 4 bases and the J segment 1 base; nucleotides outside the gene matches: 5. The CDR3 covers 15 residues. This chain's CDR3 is CASSPRTGIQETQYF. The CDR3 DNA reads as TGCGCCAGCAGCCCGCGGACAGGGATCCAAGAGACCCAGTACTTC.

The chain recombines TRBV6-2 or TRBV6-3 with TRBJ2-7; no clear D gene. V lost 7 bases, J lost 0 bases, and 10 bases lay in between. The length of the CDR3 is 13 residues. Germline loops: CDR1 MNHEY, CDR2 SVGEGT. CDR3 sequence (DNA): TGTGCCAGCACCCAGGCGAGCTCCTACGAGCAGTACTTC. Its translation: CASTQASSYEQYF.

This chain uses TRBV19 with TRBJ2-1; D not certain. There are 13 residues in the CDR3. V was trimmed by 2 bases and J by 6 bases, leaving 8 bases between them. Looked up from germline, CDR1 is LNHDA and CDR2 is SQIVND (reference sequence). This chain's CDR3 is CASSISRRNEQFF. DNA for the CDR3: TGTGCCAGTAGTATATCCCGCCGCAATGAGCAGTTCTTC.

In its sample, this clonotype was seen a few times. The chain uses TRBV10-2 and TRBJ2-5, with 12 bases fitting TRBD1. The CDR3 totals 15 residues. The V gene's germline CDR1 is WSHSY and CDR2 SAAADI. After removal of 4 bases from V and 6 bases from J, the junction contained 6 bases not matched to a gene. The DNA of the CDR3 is TGCGCCAGCAGTGCAGGGACAGGGGGCGTTCAGACCCAGTACTTC. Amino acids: CASSAGTGGVQTQYF.

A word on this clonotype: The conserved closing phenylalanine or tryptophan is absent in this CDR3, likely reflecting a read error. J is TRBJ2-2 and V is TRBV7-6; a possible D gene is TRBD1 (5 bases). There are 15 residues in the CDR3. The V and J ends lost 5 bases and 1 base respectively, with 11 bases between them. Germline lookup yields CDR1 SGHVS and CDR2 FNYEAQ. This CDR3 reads CASSLGHGNTGELFL. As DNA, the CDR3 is TGTGCCAGCAGCCTAGGACATGGGAACACCGGGGAGCTGTTTCTT.

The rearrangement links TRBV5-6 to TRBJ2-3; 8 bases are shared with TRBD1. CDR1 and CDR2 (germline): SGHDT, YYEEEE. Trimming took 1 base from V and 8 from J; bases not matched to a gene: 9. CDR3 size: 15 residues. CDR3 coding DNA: TGTGCCAGCAGCTTGTACGGACAGGGATTATTTACGCAGTATTTT. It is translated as CASSLYGQGLFTQYF.

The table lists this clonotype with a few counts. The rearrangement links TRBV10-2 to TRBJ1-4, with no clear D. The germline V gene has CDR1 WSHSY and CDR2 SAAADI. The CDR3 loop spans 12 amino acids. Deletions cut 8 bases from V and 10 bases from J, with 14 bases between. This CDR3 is CASLTPGGKLFF. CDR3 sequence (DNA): TGCGCCAGCCTTACACCCGGTGGAAAACTGTTTTTT.

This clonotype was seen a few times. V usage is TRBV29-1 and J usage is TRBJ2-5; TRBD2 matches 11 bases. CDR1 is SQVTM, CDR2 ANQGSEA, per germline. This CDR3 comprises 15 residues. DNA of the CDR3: TGCAGTTCCACTTCTACTAGCGGGGGTGGAGAGACCCAGTACTTC. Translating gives CSSTSTSGGGETQYF.

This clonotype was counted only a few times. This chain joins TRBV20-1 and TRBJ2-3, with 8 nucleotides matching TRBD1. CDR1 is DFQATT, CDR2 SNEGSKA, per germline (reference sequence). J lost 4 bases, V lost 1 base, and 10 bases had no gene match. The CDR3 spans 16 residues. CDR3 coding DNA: TGCAGTGCTAGAGGTGTCCACAGGGGGTTCTCAGATACGCAGTATTTT. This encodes CSARGVHRGFSDTQYF.

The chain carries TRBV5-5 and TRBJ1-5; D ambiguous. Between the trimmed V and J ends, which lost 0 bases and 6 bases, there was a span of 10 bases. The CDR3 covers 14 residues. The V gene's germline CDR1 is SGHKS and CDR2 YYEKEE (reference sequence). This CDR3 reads CASSLVVDSQPQHF. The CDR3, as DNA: TGTGCCAGCAGCTTGGTCGTGGATTCTCAGCCCCAGCATTTT.

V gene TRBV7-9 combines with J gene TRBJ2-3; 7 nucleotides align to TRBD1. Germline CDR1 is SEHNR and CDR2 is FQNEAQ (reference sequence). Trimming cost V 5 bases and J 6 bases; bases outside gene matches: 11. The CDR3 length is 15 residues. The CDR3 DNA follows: TGTGCCAGCAGCCCCGGGGACAGCCTTGAGGATACGCAGTATTTT. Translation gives CASSPGDSLEDTQYF.

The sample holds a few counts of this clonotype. This CDR3 reads CASSPSKVGEWTDTQYF. The CDR3 DNA sequence: TGCGCCAGCAGCCCCAGCAAGGTAGGGGAGTGGACAGATACGCAGTATTTT. The chain joins TRBV4-1 to TRBJ2-3; D may correspond to TRBD1 or TRBD2 (5 bases each). The V and J ends lost 4 bases and 3 bases respectively, with 20 bases between them. CDR1 is MGHRA and CDR2 is YSYEKL in the germline V gene. The CDR3 runs 17 residues.

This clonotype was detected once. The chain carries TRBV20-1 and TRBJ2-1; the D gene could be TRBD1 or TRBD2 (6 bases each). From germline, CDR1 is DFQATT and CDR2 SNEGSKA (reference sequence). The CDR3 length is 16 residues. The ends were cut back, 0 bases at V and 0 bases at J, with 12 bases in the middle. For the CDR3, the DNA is TGCAGTGCTAGAGATTTAGGGGGGAGCTCCTACAATGAGCAGTTCTTC. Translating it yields CSARDLGGSSYNEQFF.

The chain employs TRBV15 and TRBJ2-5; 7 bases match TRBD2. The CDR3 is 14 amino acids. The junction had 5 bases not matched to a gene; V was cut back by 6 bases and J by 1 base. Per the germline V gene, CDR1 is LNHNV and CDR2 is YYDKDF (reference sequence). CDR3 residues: CATSRPGGQETQYF. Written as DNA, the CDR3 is TGTGCCACCAGTCGTCCGGGGGGCCAAGAGACCCAGTACTTC.

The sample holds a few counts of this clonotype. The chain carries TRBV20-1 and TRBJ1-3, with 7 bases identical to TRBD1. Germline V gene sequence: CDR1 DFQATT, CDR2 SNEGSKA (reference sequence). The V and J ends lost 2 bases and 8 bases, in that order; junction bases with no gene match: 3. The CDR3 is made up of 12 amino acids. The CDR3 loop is CSARRQGDTIYF. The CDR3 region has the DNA TGCAGTGCTAGAAGGCAGGGGGACACCATATATTTT.

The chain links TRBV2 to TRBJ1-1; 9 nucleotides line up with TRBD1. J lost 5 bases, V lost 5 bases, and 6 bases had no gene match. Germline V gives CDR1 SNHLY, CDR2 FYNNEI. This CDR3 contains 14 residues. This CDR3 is CASSKGQGWTEAFF. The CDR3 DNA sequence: TGTGCCAGCAGTAAGGGACAGGGATGGACTGAAGCTTTCTTT.